What follows are 11 T cell receptor beta chains derived from one specimen sequenced in a study of blood T cell repertoires in COVID-19. The method was immunoSEQ multiplex PCR; TCRdb's version includes in-frame clones alone and lacks a portion of them. Of a few hundred thousand clones listed, approximately 87% are singletons. Sequencing was performed on peripheral blood. Receptor source: a man in his 60s who had recovered from COVID-19.

J is TRBJ1-4 and V is TRBV15, with D unresolved. CDR1 is LNHNV, CDR2 YYDKDF, per germline (reference sequence). The CDR3 extends over 16 amino acids. The V end lost 1 base, the J end lost 3 bases, and 12 bases lay between the germline ends. CDR3 sequence (DNA): TGTGCCACCAGCAGAGCTCCGAATGGGCCTAATGAAAAACTGTTTTTT. Protein: CATSRAPNGPNEKLFF.

The CDR3 reads CASSQGRGRLDYGYTF. The DNA for the CDR3 is TGTGCCAGCAGCCAAGGAAGGGGGCGTCTGGACTATGGCTACACCTTC. The chain carries TRBV14 and TRBJ1-2; 7 bases are shared with TRBD1. CDR3 length: 16 amino acids. Unmatched junction bases numbered 8, after V lost 1 base and J lost 3 bases. Germline lookup yields CDR1 SGHDN and CDR2 FVKESK. The variable domain in full, with the rest retrieved from reference TRBV14 and TRBJ1-2, is EAGVTQFPSHSVIEKGQTVTLRCDPISGHDNLYWYRRVMGKEIKFLLHFVKESKQDESGMPNNRFLAERTGGTYSTLKVQPAELEDSGVYFCASSQGRGRLDYGYTFGSGTRLTVV.

Remarks on this clone: The same CDR3 also results from other DNA sequences found in this sample. The rearrangement links TRBV5-1 to TRBJ2-1; D might be TRBD2 (7 bases). The germline V and J ends were trimmed by 4 bases and 1 base, with 12 bases remaining between them. The CDR3 loop spans 15 amino acids. Looked up from germline, CDR1 is SGHRS and CDR2 is YFSETQ. This CDR3 is CASSPSGTSYNEQFF. DNA for the CDR3: TGCGCCAGCAGCCCGAGCGGGACATCCTACAATGAGCAGTTCTTC. Variable domain in full (rest from reference TRBV5-1 and TRBJ2-1): KAGVTQTPRYLIKTRGQQVTLSCSPISGHRSVSWYQQTPGQGLQFLFEYFSETQRNKGNFPGRFSGRQFSNSRSEMNVSTLELGDSALYLCASSPSGTSYNEQFFGPGTRLTVL.

V is TRBV5-1 and J is TRBJ1-1; D not certain. V was shortened by 0 bases and J by 0 bases, with 6 bases between the two germline ends. Per the germline V gene, CDR1 is SGHRS and CDR2 is YFSETQ. This CDR3 has 14 amino acids. CDR3 DNA: TGCGCCAGCAGCTTGGATCGTATGAACACTGAAGCTTTCTTT. It translates to CASSLDRMNTEAFF.

The V and J genes are TRBV6-5 and TRBJ1-2; 10 bases agree with TRBD1. This CDR3 is built from 15 residues. V lost 4 bases, J lost 4 bases, and 6 bases stayed unmatched. Germline V CDR1 and CDR2: MNHEY, SVGAGI. The CDR3 sequence: CASSFGQGEAYGYTF. CDR3 nucleotide sequence: TGTGCCAGCAGTTTTGGACAGGGGGAGGCCTATGGCTACACCTTC.

This chain links TRBV5-1 with TRBJ1-5, with D possibly matching TRBD1 (6 bases). The ends were cut back, 0 bases at V and 3 bases at J, with 10 bases in the middle. Germline assignment: CDR1 SGHRS and CDR2 YFSETQ. The CDR3 has 15 amino acids. CDR3 sequence: CASSLAGQHNQPQHF. The CDR3 DNA reads as TGCGCCAGCAGCTTGGCTGGACAGCACAATCAGCCCCAGCATTTT.

The V and J genes are TRBV5-1 and TRBJ2-7, with D perhaps matching TRBD2 (7 bases). Deletions cut 4 bases from V and 3 bases from J, with 17 bases between. CDR3 size: 15 residues. Per the germline V gene, CDR1 is SGHRS and CDR2 is YFSETQ. The CDR3: CASSPGGGGFYEQYF. In DNA form, the CDR3 reads TGCGCCAGCAGCCCTGGTGGCGGGGGCTTCTACGAGCAGTACTTC.

In its sample, this clone was seen once. The gene calls are TRBV2 and TRBJ2-5, with 7 bases identical to TRBD2. The germline CDR1 and CDR2 sequences are SNHLY and FYNNEI. CDR3 length: 15 amino acids. V dropped 2 bases and J dropped 2; count of bases not matched to a gene: 5. CDR3 sequence reads: CASSERTRRQETQYF. The CDR3 bases are TGTGCCAGCAGTGAACGGACTAGAAGACAAGAGACCCAGTACTTC.

The rearrangement joins TRBV7-9 to TRBJ2-7; a possible D gene is TRBD1 (6 bases). V lost 4 bases and J lost 0, with 10 bases in between. The CDR3 loop spans 14 amino acids. The V gene's germline CDR1 is SEHNR and CDR2 FQNEAQ (reference sequence). CDR3 bases: TGTGCCAGCAGCTGGGGGCCGAACTCCTACGAGCAGTACTTC. Translation: CASSWGPNSYEQYF.

This clone appeared once. This sequence joins TRBV27 and TRBJ2-7; TRBD2 matches 11 bases. CDR3 size: 17 residues. The junction had 7 bases not matched to a gene; V was cut back by 2 bases and J by 1 base. The V gene's germline CDR1 is MNHEY and CDR2 SMNVEV (reference sequence). The CDR3 sequence: CASSLRVTSGRSYEQYF. The CDR3 DNA reads as TGTGCCAGCAGTTTACGGGTTACTAGCGGGAGATCCTACGAGCAGTACTTC.

This clone has just a few counts. As DNA, the CDR3 is TGTGCCAGCAGTGAATTTGGAGCTAACTATGGCTACACCTTC. Translation: CASSEFGANYGYTF. The chain is built from TRBV25-1 and TRBJ1-2; D is unclear. This CDR3 spans 14 amino acids. Trimming pared 1 base from V and 0 bases from J, leaving 6 bases between. Germline CDR1 MGHDK, CDR2 SYGVNS.